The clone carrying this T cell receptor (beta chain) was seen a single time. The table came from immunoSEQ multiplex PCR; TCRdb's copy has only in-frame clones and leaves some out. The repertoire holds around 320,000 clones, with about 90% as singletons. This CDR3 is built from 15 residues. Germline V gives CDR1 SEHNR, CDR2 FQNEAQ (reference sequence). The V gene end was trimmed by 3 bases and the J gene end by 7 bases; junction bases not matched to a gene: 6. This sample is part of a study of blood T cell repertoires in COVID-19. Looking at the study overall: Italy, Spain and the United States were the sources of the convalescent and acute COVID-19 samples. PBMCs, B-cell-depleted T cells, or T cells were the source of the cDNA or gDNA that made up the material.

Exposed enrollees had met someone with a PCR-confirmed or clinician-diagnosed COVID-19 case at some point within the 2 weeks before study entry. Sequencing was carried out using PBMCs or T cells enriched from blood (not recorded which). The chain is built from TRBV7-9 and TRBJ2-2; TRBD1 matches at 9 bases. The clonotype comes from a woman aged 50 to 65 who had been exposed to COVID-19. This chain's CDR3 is CASSLLQGANGELFF. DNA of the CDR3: TGTGCCAGCAGCTTGCTACAGGGGGCTAACGGGGAGCTGTTTTTT.